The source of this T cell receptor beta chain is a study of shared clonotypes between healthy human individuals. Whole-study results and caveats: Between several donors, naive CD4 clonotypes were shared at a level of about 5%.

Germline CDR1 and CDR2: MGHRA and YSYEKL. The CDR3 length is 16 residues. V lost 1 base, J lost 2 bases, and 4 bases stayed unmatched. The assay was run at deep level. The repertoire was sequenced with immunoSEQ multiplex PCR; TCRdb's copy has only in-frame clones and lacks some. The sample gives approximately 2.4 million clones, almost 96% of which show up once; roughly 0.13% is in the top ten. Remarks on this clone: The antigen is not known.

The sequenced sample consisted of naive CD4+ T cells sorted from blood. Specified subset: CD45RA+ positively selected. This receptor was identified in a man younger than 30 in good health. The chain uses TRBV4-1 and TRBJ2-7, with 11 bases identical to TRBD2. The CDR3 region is CASSQGKTSGTYEQYF. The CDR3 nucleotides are TGCGCCAGCAGCCAAGGCAAGACTAGCGGGACCTACGAGCAGTACTTC.